These T cell receptor beta chains were read from a single sample in a study of identical twins. TCRdb used MiXCR to reprocess the 5' RACE reads, holding one entry per CDR3 protein. The data contain about 520,000 distinct CDR3 sequences, approximately 22% of them singletons. These data were also filed under a second study, of T cells expressing NK-cell markers.

The sequenced sample was CD4+ T cells sorted from blood. These receptors were taken from a woman between 18 and 29 years old in good health. Both conserved end residues are part of each CDR3. D genes are given only for firm matches. Expanded clones are given a class, and other clones once, few, many or no size at all.

TRBV20-1	-	TRBJ1-4	TRBD1	TGCAGTGCCTTGGACAGGGGAGGTGAAAAACTGTTTTTT	CSALDRGGEKLFF
TRBV20-1	few	TRBJ1-2	TRBD1	TGCAGTGCATCGGGACAGGGGGCGGGGTCGGTTGGCTACACCTTC	CSASGQGAGSVGYTF
TRBV5-1	few	TRBJ2-1	TRBD2	TGCGCCAGCAGCCGGGGGACTAGCAGGTCGAATGAGCAGTTCTTC	CASSRGTSRSNEQFF
TRBV12-3/TRBV12-4	many	TRBJ1-5	-	TGTGCCAGCAGTTCCCAGGGGACCCAGCATTTT	CASSSQGTQHF
TRBV11-2	-	TRBJ1-2	-	TGTGCCAGCAGCTTAGGTTTGAGAGGGGACTTCTATGGCTACACCTTC	CASSLGLRGDFYGYTF
TRBV27	few	TRBJ2-7	TRBD1	TGTGCCAGCGGACAGGCCCTCCCCTACGAGCAGTACTTC	CASGQALPYEQYF
TRBV29-1	-	TRBJ2-1	-	TGCAGCGTTGGGGCAGTTACCTACAATGAGCAGTTCTTC	CSVGAVTYNEQFF
TRBV14	-	TRBJ2-3	TRBD2	TGTGCCAGCAGCCAACAGCTAGCGGGAGATACGCAGTATTTT	CASSQQLAGDTQYF
TRBV12-5	-	TRBJ2-6	-	TGTGCTAGTGATTCCAGATTGCCCAACTCTGGGGCCAACGTCCTGACTTTC	CASDSRLPNSGANVLTF
TRBV27	-	TRBJ2-1	TRBD2	TGTGCCAGCAGAAGACCCGGGACTAGCGGTAGCGATGAGCAGTTCTTC	CASRRPGTSGSDEQFF
TRBV10-2	-	TRBJ2-7	TRBD1	TGCGCCAGCAGCGATCCGGGACAGGGTCTATCCGAGCAGTACTTC	CASSDPGQGLSEQYF
TRBV21-1	-	TRBJ1-2	-	TGTGCCAGCAGCAAATGGGGCCGAATACCAGCCCACTATGGCTACACCTTC	CASSKWGRIPAHYGYTF
TRBV15	-	TRBJ1-1	-	TGTGCCACCAGCAGAGAGGCCGGGACAGAAGCTTTCTTT	CATSREAGTEAFF
TRBV10-3	few	TRBJ1-2	-	TGTGCCATCAGTGAGCCCCGGGACTATGGCTACACCTTC	CAISEPRDYGYTF
TRBV7-2	few	TRBJ2-7	-	TGTGCCAGCAGCTTATCTCTCTCAGGCGCCTACGAGCAGTACTTC	CASSLSLSGAYEQYF
TRBV6-5	-	TRBJ2-5	TRBD2	TGTGCCAGCAGTTACCGGAAAACTAGCGGGGCTGAGACCCAGTACTTC	CASSYRKTSGAETQYF
TRBV5-4	-	TRBJ2-7	-	TGTGCCAGCAGCTTGTCACCCGGGAGCTCCTACGAGCAGTACTTC	CASSLSPGSSYEQYF
TRBV20-1	few	TRBJ1-1	-	TGCAGTGCTGGCCCGACCGGGTTTCGGACGTTTGGTGAAGCTTTCTTT	CSAGPTGFRTFGEAFF
TRBV11-2	few	TRBJ1-1	-	TGTGCCAGCAGCTTATTAGGGTACAGTGAAGCTTTCTTT	CASSLLGYSEAFF
TRBV11-2	-	TRBJ2-1	-	TGTGCCAGCAGCTTAGTAAGTAGTCATAATGAGCAGTTCTTC	CASSLVSSHNEQFF
TRBV6-2/TRBV6-3	-	TRBJ2-5	TRBD1	TGTGCCAGCAGTTCGACAGGGGAGAAGACCCAGTACTTC	CASSSTGEKTQYF
TRBV12-3/TRBV12-4	-	TRBJ2-2	-	TGTGCCAGCAGGTTCACTAGAGCGAACACCGGGGAGCTGTTTTTT	CASRFTRANTGELFF
TRBV10-2	-	TRBJ2-7	-	TGCGCCAGCGAGGAGGGGGGATACTCCTACGAGCAGTACTTC	CASEEGGYSYEQYF
TRBV12-3/TRBV12-4	-	TRBJ1-1	-	TGTGCCAGCATGACCCTCGGACGGGGGCGATCCACTGAAGCTTTCTTT	CASMTLGRGRSTEAFF
TRBV20-1	-	TRBJ2-2	-	TGCAGTGCCCGAAGTAGGGGGGGCGGGGAGCTGTTTTTT	CSARSRGGGELFF
TRBV24-1	few	TRBJ2-2	-	TGTGCCACCAGTGATAGACCCACCGGGGAGCTGTTTTTT	CATSDRPTGELFF
TRBV20-1	few	TRBJ1-4	-	TGCAGTGCTTCGACTAATGAAAAACTGTTTTTT	CSASTNEKLFF
TRBV18	few	TRBJ2-5	-	TGTGCCAGCTCACCCCTGGCGGAACAAGAGACCCAGTACTTC	CASSPLAEQETQYF
TRBV12-3/TRBV12-4	few	TRBJ2-5	-	TGTGCCAGCAGCCCCTATGACAGGAGCCAGTACTTC	CASSPYDRSQYF
TRBV6-2/TRBV6-3	-	TRBJ1-2	-	TGTGCCAGCAGTTACCCATTGACAGATCCTAACTATGGCTACACCTTC	CASSYPLTDPNYGYTF
TRBV6-9	-	TRBJ2-3	-	TGTGCCAGCAGTTACCTCACACCCGCTAGCACAGATACGCAGTATTTT	CASSYLTPASTDTQYF
TRBV7-2	-	TRBJ2-3	-	TGTGCCAGCAGCTCGGTGGCCACAGATACGCAGTATTTT	CASSSVATDTQYF
TRBV7-2	-	TRBJ2-7	TRBD2	TGTGCCAGCAGCTTAGGGACTAGCGGGAGATACGAGCAGTACTTC	CASSLGTSGRYEQYF
TRBV10-3	few	TRBJ1-5	TRBD1	TGTGCCATCAGTGGTGTTACAGGGGCCCTCAATCAGCCCCAGCATTTT	CAISGVTGALNQPQHF
TRBV7-2	few	TRBJ1-1	TRBD1	TGTGCCAGGGACAGGGGATGGGCGGACACTGAAGCTTTCTTT	CARDRGWADTEAFF
TRBV6-5	few	TRBJ1-1	-	TGTGCCAGCAGTTACTCGAGGAGGCCGAGAGGGGTGAACACTGAAGCTTTCTTT	CASSYSRRPRGVNTEAFF
TRBV29-1	many	TRBJ2-3	-	TGCAGCGTTGACAGGGGGGTAACAGATACGCAGTATTTT	CSVDRGVTDTQYF
TRBV7-7	few	TRBJ2-1	TRBD2	TGTGCCAGCAGCTCCGGGTGGGAGGGCAATGAGCAGTTCTTC	CASSSGWEGNEQFF
TRBV2	-	TRBJ1-1	-	TGTGCCAGCAGCGCCATGCAGGGGTATGCTTTCTTT	CASSAMQGYAFF
TRBV7-9	few	TRBJ1-6	-	TGTGCCAGCAGCTTATCTTATTCACCCCTCCACTTT	CASSLSYSPLHF
TRBV18	-	TRBJ2-7	-	TGTGCCAGCTCACCGGGACCGACACGGAACGAGCAGTACTTC	CASSPGPTRNEQYF
TRBV12-3/TRBV12-4	-	TRBJ1-2	-	TGTGCCAGCAGTTTGAGGGGCTCTTGTACCTTC	CASSLRGSCTF
TRBV11-3	few	TRBJ2-1	-	TGTGCCAGCAGCTTAGGCAGCCTCAATGAGCAGTTCTTC	CASSLGSLNEQFF
TRBV6-1	few	TRBJ1-5	-	TGTGCCAGCGCGAGAGGGCCGGGGGATCAGCCCCAGCATTTT	CASARGPGDQPQHF
TRBV7-2	few	TRBJ2-3	-	TGTGCCAGCAGCCGAGGGGACACCGTCACAGATACGCAGTATTTT	CASSRGDTVTDTQYF
TRBV20-1	-	TRBJ2-7	-	TGCAGTGCTTGGACAGCGTTTAAAGAGCAGTACTTC	CSAWTAFKEQYF
TRBV20-1	-	TRBJ2-2	TRBD2	TGCAGTGCTAGAGTGGGGACTAGCGGAAACACCGGGGAGCTGTTTTTT	CSARVGTSGNTGELFF
TRBV12-3/TRBV12-4	few	TRBJ2-1	TRBD2	TGTGCCAGCAGTACCCGACTAGCGGGAGTATATGAGCAGTTCTTC	CASSTRLAGVYEQFF
TRBV6-1	-	TRBJ1-2	TRBD1	TGTGCCAGCAGGACAGGGCCAACCTATGGCTACACCTTC	CASRTGPTYGYTF
TRBV6-1	few	TRBJ2-1	-	TGTGCCAGCAGTCCTCGGACCTTAACCTACAATGAGCAGTTCTTC	CASSPRTLTYNEQFF
TRBV12-3/TRBV12-4	many	TRBJ1-2	-	TGTGCCAGCAGTTTCCGGAGGCAGGGGTCCTATGGCTACACCTTC	CASSFRRQGSYGYTF